A selection of T cell receptor beta chains follows, all from one sample in a study of T cell responses to AZD1222 COVID-19 vaccine. TCRdb's copy holds only in-frame clones and misses some; the assay was immunoSEQ multiplex PCR. This table has roughly 140,000 clones, more than 85% appearing once. The specimen was peripheral blood, collected after recovery from COVID-19. The receptors were gathered from an adult who had recovered from COVID-19. Each CDR3 is given with its conserved first and last residue. The order of the fields is J gene, clone size, D gene, V gene, CDR3 DNA, CDR3 protein. The D gene is left open where the match is weak. Rows give clone size only sometimes, using once, few, many, or a class for an expanded clone.

>TRBJ1-4|.|.|TRBV28
TGTGCCACCAACTCTGCGGGGGATATAACCGAAAAACTGTTTTTT
CATNSAGDITEKLFF
>TRBJ1-2|.|TRBD1|TRBV28
TGTGCCAGCAGGACGGGACAGTCCCTCTATGGCTACACCTTC
CASRTGQSLYGYTF
>TRBJ2-1|.|TRBD1|TRBV5-1
TGCGCCAGCAGCGTGGACAGGAGCTCCTACAATGAGCAGTTCTTC
CASSVDRSSYNEQFF
>TRBJ1-2|.|.|TRBV11-2
TGTGCCAGCAGCTTATTAATGGTCGGCAACTATGGCTACACCTTC
CASSLLMVGNYGYTF
>TRBJ1-2|.|.|TRBV5-6
TGTGCCAGCACTCAGCGACGGATTAACTATGGCTACACCTTC
CASTQRRINYGYTF
>TRBJ2-5|.|.|TRBV29-1
TGCAGCGCCTCCCAGGGTACCCTTCAAGAGACCCAGTACTTC
CSASQGTLQETQYF
>TRBJ2-3|once|TRBD2|TRBV7-9
TGTGCCAGCAGCGAAACTAGCGGGATTACGAGGGCAGATACGCAGTATTTT
CASSETSGITRADTQYF
>TRBJ1-5|.|.|TRBV21-1
TGTGCCAGCAGCAAATGGGACAGGGATATCCATCAGCCCCAGCATTTT
CASSKWDRDIHQPQHF
>TRBJ1-2|.|TRBD1|TRBV16
TGTGCCAGCAGCCTTAACAGGGGAATTAACTATGGCTACACCTTC
CASSLNRGINYGYTF
>TRBJ2-1|.|.|TRBV11-1
TGTGCCAGCAGCCCCTTACGGGGAACCTACAATGAGCAGTTCTTC
CASSPLRGTYNEQFF
>TRBJ2-1|few|TRBD2|TRBV19
TGTGCCAGTAGTGAGGAGCTAGCGGGAGGATACAATGAGCAGTTCTTC
CASSEELAGGYNEQFF
>TRBJ2-1|once|.|TRBV5-1
TGCGCCAGCAGCCCGGGGGACGGGAGCTCCTACAATGAGCAGTTCTTC
CASSPGDGSSYNEQFF
>TRBJ2-3|.|.|TRBV10-1
TGCGCCAGCAGTGCGGGCATCCGAACTATCACAGATACGCAGTATTTT
CASSAGIRTITDTQYF
>TRBJ2-1|.|.|TRBV5-1
TGCGCCAGCAGCTTGGAGTTGGCTAGCGCTAGACCCGAGCAGTTCTTC
CASSLELASARPEQFF
>TRBJ1-1|once|.|TRBV4-1
TGCGCCAGCAGCCAAGATCCCTTGAATTTCAGGGGAGGCACTGAAGCTTTCTTT
CASSQDPLNFRGGTEAFF
>TRBJ1-2|.|.|TRBV27
TGTGCCACCAACGACGGGACAAGCTATGGCTACACCTTC
CATNDGTSYGYTF
>TRBJ2-1|.|TRBD2|TRBV5-1
TGCGCCAGCAGCTTCTGGGAGGGCCCGTACAATGAGCAGTTCTTC
CASSFWEGPYNEQFF
>TRBJ2-3|.|.|TRBV23-1
TGCGCCAGCAGGCAGGTAACGCAGTATTTT
CASRQVTQYF
>TRBJ1-3|.|TRBD1|TRBV5-1
TGCGCCAGCAGCCCATCTAGACAGGGCGCTGGAAACACCATATATTTT
CASSPSRQGAGNTIYF
>TRBJ2-3|.|.|TRBV29-1
TGCAGCGTTGAGGCTGGGTCCGCCACAGATACGCAGTATTTT
CSVEAGSATDTQYF
>TRBJ2-2|.|TRBD2|TRBV6-1
TGTGCCAGCAGTGATAGCGGGAGGACCGGGGAGCTGTTTTTT
CASSDSGRTGELFF
>TRBJ2-5|.|TRBD1|TRBV7-7
TGTGCTAGCAGCTTAGGACAGGGGGCGTCTGAGACCCAGTACTTC
CASSLGQGASETQYF
>TRBJ1-5|.|TRBD1|TRBV19
TGTGCCAGTAGTCCGTGGGACAGCGGATATAGCAATCAGCCCCAGCATTTT
CASSPWDSGYSNQPQHF